Shown below are 3 T cell receptor beta chains from a single sample sequenced in a study of blood T cell repertoires in COVID-19. This table comes from immunoSEQ multiplex PCR, and its TCRdb copy is limited to in-frame clones, with some not included. The table includes 300,000 or so clones, approximately 89% detected once. The sample consisted of peripheral blood. Receptors originate from a woman aged 30 to 39 who had recovered from COVID-19.

The genes are TRBV24-1 and TRBJ1-5, with D uncertain. The CDR3 sequence is 12 residues long. Germline lookup yields CDR1 KGHDR and CDR2 SFDVKD. V was cut by 7 bases and J by 4 bases, with 7 bases left in between. CDR3 region: CATSGINQPQHF. The DNA for the CDR3 is TGTGCCACCAGCGGGATTAATCAGCCCCAGCATTTT.

The rearrangement links TRBV18 to TRBJ1-2, with TRBD1 matching 8 bases. The CDR3 runs to 15 residues. The germline CDR1 and CDR2 sequences are KGHSH and LQKENI. Trimming took 3 bases from V and 0 from J; bases not matched to a gene: 3. DNA for the CDR3: TGTGCCAGCTCACCTTGGACAGGGACTAACTATGGCTACACCTTC. The encoded protein is CASSPWTGTNYGYTF.

The gene calls are TRBV7-9 and TRBJ1-4, with 9 positions matching TRBD1. The J segment lost 5 bases and the V segment lost 3 bases, leaving 4 bases of the junction unmatched. This CDR3 is built from 15 residues. Germline V CDR1 and CDR2: SEHNR, FQNEAQ (reference sequence). The CDR3 loop is CASSFTGQGNEKLFF. Here the CDR3 DNA reads TGTGCCAGCAGCTTTACGGGACAGGGAAATGAAAAACTGTTTTTT.